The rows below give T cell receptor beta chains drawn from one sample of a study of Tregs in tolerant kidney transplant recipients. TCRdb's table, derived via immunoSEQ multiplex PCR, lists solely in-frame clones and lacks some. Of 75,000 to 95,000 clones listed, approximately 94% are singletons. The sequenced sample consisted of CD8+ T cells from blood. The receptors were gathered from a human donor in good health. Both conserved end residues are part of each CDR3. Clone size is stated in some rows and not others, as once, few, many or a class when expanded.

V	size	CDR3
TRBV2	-	CASSVVNFMNTEAFF
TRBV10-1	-	CASSLPGGNYGYTF
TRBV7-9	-	CASSRAVKGYNSPLHF
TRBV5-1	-	CASSLQVSNQPQHF
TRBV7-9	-	CASSLESVTDTQYF
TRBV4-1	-	CASSQEEVVGNQPQHF
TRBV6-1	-	CASSDGNTGELFF
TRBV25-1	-	CASSLGTGVGYTF
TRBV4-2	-	CASSQDRGDSGNYEQYF
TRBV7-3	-	CASSRTSEADTQYF
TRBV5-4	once	CASSFGGPMYEQYF
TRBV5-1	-	CASSLAEYMNTEAFF
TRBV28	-	CASRAGLVYSGANVLTF
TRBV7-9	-	CASNPHGSSGITDTQYF
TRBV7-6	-	CASSRSGGHTGELFF
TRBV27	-	CASSFTGESYEQYF
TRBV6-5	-	CASSWTVFNTEAFF
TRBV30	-	CAWRTGFGSQPQHF
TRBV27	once	CASSLGASGSTDTQYF
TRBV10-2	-	CASSEGSYEQYF
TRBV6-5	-	CASSYGTGEPGELFF
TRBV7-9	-	CASSLELAGEAGELFF